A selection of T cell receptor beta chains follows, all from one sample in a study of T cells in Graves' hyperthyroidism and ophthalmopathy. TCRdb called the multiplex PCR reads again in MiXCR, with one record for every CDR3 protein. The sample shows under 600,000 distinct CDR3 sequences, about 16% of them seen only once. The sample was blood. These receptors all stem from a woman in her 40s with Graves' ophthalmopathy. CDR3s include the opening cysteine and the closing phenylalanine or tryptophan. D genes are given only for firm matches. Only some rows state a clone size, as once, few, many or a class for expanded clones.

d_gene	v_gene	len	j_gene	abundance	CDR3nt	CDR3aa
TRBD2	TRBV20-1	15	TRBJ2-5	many	TGCAGTGCTAGTCCACCTAGCGGGATCCAAGAGACCCAGTACTTC	CSASPPSGIQETQYF
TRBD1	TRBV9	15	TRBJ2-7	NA	TGTGCCAGCAGCCCGACAGGGGCGAAAAGCTACGAGCAGTACTTC	CASSPTGAKSYEQYF
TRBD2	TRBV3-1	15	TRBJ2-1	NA	TGTGCCAGCAGCCACCCGGGCCCGGGGGGCAATGAGCAGTTCTTC	CASSHPGPGGNEQFF
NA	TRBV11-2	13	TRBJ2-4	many	TGTGCCAGCAGCCAACAACGGGCAGACCTTCAGTACTTC	CASSQQRADLQYF
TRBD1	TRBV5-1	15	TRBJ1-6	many	TGCGCCAGCAGCTTGGACGGACAGGGAAATTCACCCCTCCACTTT	CASSLDGQGNSPLHF
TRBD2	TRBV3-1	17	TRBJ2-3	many	TGTGCCAGCAGCCAAGCTGGAGGAGCGGGAGCCCCTAATACGCAGTATTTT	CASSQAGGAGAPNTQYF
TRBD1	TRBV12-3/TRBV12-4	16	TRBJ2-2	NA	TGTGCCAGCAGTCGGTGGACAGGGGCCCTCACCGGGGAGCTGTTTTTT	CASSRWTGALTGELFF
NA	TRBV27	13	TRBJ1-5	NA	TGTGCCAGCAGTTTAACAGGACCTCAGCCCCAGCATTTT	CASSLTGPQPQHF
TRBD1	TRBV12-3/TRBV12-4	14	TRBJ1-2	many	TGTGCCAGCAGTCCGGGACAGGGGGTGTCGGGCTACACCTTC	CASSPGQGVSGYTF
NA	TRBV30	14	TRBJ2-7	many	TGTGCCTGGAGTGTCGACAGGCTCTCCTACGAGCAGTACTTC	CAWSVDRLSYEQYF
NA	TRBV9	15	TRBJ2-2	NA	TGTGCCAGCAGCGTTCGCGGTACGAACACCGGGGAGCTGTTTTTT	CASSVRGTNTGELFF
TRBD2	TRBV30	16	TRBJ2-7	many	TGTGCCTGGACTCTCAAAGCGGGAGGCCTTCGGGACGAGCAGTACTTC	CAWTLKAGGLRDEQYF
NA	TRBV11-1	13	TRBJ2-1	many	TGTGCCAGCAGCTTAGGAGACGGTCGTGAGCAGTTCTTC	CASSLGDGREQFF
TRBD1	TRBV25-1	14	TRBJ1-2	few	TGTGCCAGCAGTATGGGACAGGGGGCCTATGGCTACACCTTC	CASSMGQGAYGYTF
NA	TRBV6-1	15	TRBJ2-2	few	TGTGCCAGCACCCCAGGGGGGGCTTACACCGGGGAGCTGTTTTTT	CASTPGGAYTGELFF
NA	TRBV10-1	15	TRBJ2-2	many	TGCGCCAGCACTTCTGGTAGCGATGGGACCGGGGAGCTGTTTTTT	CASTSGSDGTGELFF
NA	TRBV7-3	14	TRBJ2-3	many	TGTGCCAGCAGCCCTCGATCCCCCGCAGATACGCAGTATTTT	CASSPRSPADTQYF
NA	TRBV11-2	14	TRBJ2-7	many	TGTGCCAGCAGCCGCCGGGACGGCACCTACGAGCAGTACTTC	CASSRRDGTYEQYF
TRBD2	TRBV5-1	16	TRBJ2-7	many	TGCGCCAGCAGCTTGGAAGCGGGGCTCATCGCCTACGAGCAGTACTTC	CASSLEAGLIAYEQYF
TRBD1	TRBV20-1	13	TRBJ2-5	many	TGCAGTACCCTAGACAGGGGCATCGAGACCCAGTACTTC	CSTLDRGIETQYF
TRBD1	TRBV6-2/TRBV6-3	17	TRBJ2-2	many	TGTGCCAGCAGTTCCCCAGACAGGGGGCGAGGCACCGGGGAGCTGTTTTTT	CASSSPDRGRGTGELFF
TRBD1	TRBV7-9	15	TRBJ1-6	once	TGTGCCAGCAGCTTCCGGGACAGAAATAATTCACCCCTCCACTTT	CASSFRDRNNSPLHF
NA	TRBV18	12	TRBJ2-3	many	TGTGCCAGCAGTCCGGACACAGATACGCAGTATTTT	CASSPDTDTQYF
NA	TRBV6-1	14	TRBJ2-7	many	TGTGCCAGCAGTGAAATCGGCCTCTCCAACGAGCAGTACTTC	CASSEIGLSNEQYF
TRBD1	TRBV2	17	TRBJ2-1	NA	TGTGCCAGCAGTGAATTTACCGGGACAGGGGGCAGCAATGAGCAGTTCTTC	CASSEFTGTGGSNEQFF
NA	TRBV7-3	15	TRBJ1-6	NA	TGTGCCAGCAGCTTAGGCGGGGGAGAGGGCTCACCCCTCCACTTT	CASSLGGGEGSPLHF
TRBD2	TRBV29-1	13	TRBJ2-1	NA	TGCAGCGTTGGGACTAGCGGGGTCTATGAGCAGTTCTTC	CSVGTSGVYEQFF
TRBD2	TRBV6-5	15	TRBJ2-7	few	TGTGCCAGCAGTTACAAGCGGGATGATAACTACGAGCAGTACTTC	CASSYKRDDNYEQYF
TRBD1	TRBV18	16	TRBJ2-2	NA	TGTGCCAGCTCACCAATGGACAGGGGAATCCCCGGGGAGCTGTTTTTT	CASSPMDRGIPGELFF
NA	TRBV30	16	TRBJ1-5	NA	TGTGCCTGGAGTGTCAGTCGGAGGGGTAGCAATCAGCCCCAGCATTTT	CAWSVSRRGSNQPQHF
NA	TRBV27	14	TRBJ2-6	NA	TGTGCCAGCATGGAGGCCTCTGGGGCCAACGTCCTGACTTTC	CASMEASGANVLTF
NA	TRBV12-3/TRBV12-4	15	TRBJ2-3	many	TGTGCCAGCAGTTTTCATGGAGGGGGCACAGATACGCAGTATTTT	CASSFHGGGTDTQYF
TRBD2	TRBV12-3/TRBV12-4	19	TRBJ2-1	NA	TGTGCCAGCAGTCTGCCGGGGCTAGCGGGGCCTAACTCCTACAATGAGCAGTTCTTC	CASSLPGLAGPNSYNEQFF
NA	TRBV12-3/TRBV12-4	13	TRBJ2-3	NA	TGTGCCAGCGGCGAAGTCCTGGGCGATACGCAGTATTTT	CASGEVLGDTQYF
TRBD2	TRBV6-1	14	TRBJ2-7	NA	TGTGCCAGCAGTAAGCCTAGCGGGAGACGCGAGCAGTACTTC	CASSKPSGRREQYF
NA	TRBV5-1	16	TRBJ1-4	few	TGCGCCAGCAGCTTGGGACAGCTCGCAACTAATGAAAAACTGTTTTTT	CASSLGQLATNEKLFF
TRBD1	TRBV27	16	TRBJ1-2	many	TGTGCCAGCAGTCACGACCAGGGGGCCGACCTCTATGGCTACACCTTC	CASSHDQGADLYGYTF
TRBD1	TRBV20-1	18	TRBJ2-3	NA	TGCAGTGCGTACCCCCGGGACAGCCCTATCCCAAGCACAGATACGCAGTATTTT	CSAYPRDSPIPSTDTQYF
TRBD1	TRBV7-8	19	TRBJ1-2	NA	TGTGCCAGCAGCTTAGCGAGGGGGCGCGATGGACTCCTCTACTATGGCTACACCTTC	CASSLARGRDGLLYYGYTF
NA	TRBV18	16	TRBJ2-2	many	TGTGCCAGCTCACCAGTCCAGGGCCCTCAAACCGGGGAGCTGTTTTTT	CASSPVQGPQTGELFF
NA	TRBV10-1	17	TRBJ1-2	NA	TGCGCCAGCCCACTCCCCCGGCGGAGGAGGACGAACTATGGCTACACCTTC	CASPLPRRRRTNYGYTF
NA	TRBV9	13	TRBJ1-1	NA	TGTGCCTCTAGAAGAGACTTGAACACTGAAGCTTTCTTT	CASRRDLNTEAFF
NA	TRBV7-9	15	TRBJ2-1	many	TGTGCCAGCAGCCAGAAGGGGGAGGGCTACAATGAGCAGTTCTTC	CASSQKGEGYNEQFF
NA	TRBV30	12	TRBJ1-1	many	TGTGCCTGGAGTCCCATGAACACTGAAGCTTTCTTT	CAWSPMNTEAFF
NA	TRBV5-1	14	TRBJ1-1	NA	TGCGCCAGCAGCTACTCCACAGGGTCCACTGAAGCTTTCTTT	CASSYSTGSTEAFF
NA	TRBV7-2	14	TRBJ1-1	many	TGTGCCAGCAGCTACGGGACTCGGGACACTGAAGCTTTCTTT	CASSYGTRDTEAFF